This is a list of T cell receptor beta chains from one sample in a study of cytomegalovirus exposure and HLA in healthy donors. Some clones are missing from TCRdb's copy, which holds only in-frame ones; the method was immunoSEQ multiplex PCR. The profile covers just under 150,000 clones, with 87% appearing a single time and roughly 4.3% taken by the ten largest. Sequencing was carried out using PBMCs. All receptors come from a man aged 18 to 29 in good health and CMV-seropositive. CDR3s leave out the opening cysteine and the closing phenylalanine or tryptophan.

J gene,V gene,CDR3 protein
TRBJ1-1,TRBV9,ASSLLDTTEAF
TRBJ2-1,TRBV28,ASVRQGANEQF
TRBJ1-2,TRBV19,ASSQNRREGYT
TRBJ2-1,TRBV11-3,ASSLSPGTYNEQF
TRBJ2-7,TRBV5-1,ASSAGSEGPYEQY
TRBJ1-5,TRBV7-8,ASSPRDYNQPQH
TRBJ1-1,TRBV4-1,ASRQTVGFSAEAF
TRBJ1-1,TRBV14,ASSHATGHTEAF
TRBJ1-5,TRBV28,ASRAGQGGQPQH
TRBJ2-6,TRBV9,ASAQGAGANVLT
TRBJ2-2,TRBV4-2,ASSQDIRSDDTGELF
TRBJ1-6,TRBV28,ASSGSGRLRH
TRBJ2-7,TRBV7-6,ASSPGTATYSYEQY
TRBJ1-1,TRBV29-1,SVARTEAEAF
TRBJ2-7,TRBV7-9,ARPSRGYEQY
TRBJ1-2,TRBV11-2,ASSLGQGYGYT
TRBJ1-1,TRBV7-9,ASSLTGGGSEAF
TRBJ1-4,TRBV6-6,ASSYSKRGEKLF
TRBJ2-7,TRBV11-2,ASSPHRESLREQY
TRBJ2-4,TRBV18,ASSPPRGSAKNIQY
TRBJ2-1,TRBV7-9,ASSSWSGDEQF
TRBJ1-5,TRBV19,ASSRGQLEPQH
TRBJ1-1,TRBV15,ATSRGSPTAEAF
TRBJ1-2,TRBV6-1,ASSPGQGFWEGYT
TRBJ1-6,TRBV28,ASSPRHVYYNSPLH
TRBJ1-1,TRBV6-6,ASIAALNTEAF
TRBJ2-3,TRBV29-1,SVEGLADSTDTQY
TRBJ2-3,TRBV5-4,ASAPRGADTQY
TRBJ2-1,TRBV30,AWSVGVGGTLYNEQF
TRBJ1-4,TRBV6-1,ASSEHLREELF
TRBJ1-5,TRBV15,ATSRVGGQGYQPQH
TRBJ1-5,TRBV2,ASSPFTGSNQPQH
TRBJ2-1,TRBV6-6,ASSASGQGGNEQF
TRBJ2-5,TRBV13,ASQPAGGRKTQY
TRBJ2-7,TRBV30,AWSVTGGYEQY
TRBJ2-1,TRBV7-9,ASSSSAREQF
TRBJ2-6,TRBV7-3,ASSLTGGNTGANVLT
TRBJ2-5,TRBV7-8,ASRPRQETQY
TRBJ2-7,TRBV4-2,ASSPETDSYEQY
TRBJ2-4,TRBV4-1,ASSPGVAGSKNIQY
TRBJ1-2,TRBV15,ATSRDVDGGAGGYT
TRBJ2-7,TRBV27,ASSFGSRWEQY
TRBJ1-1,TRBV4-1,ASSQGADEAF
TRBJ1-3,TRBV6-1,ASRQGRSGNTIY
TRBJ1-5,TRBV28,ASSIPQGGQPQH
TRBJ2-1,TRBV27,ASTRGEGYNEQF
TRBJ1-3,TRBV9,ASSVTGSGNTIY
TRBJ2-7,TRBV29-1,SVVMGANPYEQY
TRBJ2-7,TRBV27,ASSSPRGTYEQY
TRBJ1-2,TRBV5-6,ASSLSQRTYGYT
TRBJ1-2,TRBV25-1,ASSGTYYGYT
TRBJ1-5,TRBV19,ASSIADNQPQH
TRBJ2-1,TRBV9,ASSAGGPYNEQF
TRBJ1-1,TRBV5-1,ASSIIGQGVTEAF
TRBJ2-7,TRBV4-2,ASSQDETGGGEQY